The rows below give T cell receptor beta chains drawn from one sample of a study of T cells in Graves' hyperthyroidism and ophthalmopathy. MiXCR, applied by TCRdb to the multiplex PCR reads, yields one record per CDR3 protein. The sample lists a few hundred thousand distinct CDR3 sequences, around a sixth occurring once. The material sequenced was blood. Receptors were obtained from a woman between 18 and 29 years old with Graves' hyperthyroidism that later progressed to Graves' ophthalmopathy. The conserved cysteine and the conserved F or W are not part of the CDR3 here. Fields, in order: V gene, J gene, CDR3 protein.

TRBV6-1	TRBJ1-2	ASSEIGEGFDYGYT
TRBV3-1	TRBJ2-7	ASSTQATGVGQQY
TRBV6-1	TRBJ2-2	ASTPTGREWAGELF
TRBV20-1	TRBJ2-3	SAVPRKDNTDTQY
TRBV5-1	TRBJ2-7	ASSTSGTGSYEQY
TRBV6-1	TRBJ2-1	ASSRTGGEEQF
TRBV7-8	TRBJ1-3	ASSPERWAGNTIY
TRBV20-1	TRBJ1-2	SATPENYGYT
TRBV20-1	TRBJ2-2	SARPGLAGGVGELF
TRBV12-3/TRBV12-4	TRBJ2-1	ASSSTRETEQF
TRBV7-9	TRBJ2-3	ASSQSWTTRGTQY
TRBV10-1	TRBJ2-5	ASKKGPPGVGQETQY
TRBV11-3	TRBJ2-7	AGRQGAPSYEQY
TRBV7-2	TRBJ2-7	ASSSSGSIYEQY
TRBV3-1	TRBJ2-1	ASSRTSGRAYYNEQF
TRBV5-4	TRBJ2-2	ASSPSFGTSGPSNTGELF
TRBV9	TRBJ2-1	ASSVVGAGSYNEQF
TRBV6-2/TRBV6-3	TRBJ1-2	ASSYDSRTGDYGYT
TRBV6-5	TRBJ2-1	ASSSSGNGEIEQF
TRBV6-2/TRBV6-3	TRBJ2-7	ASSPSPGGPSEGEQY
TRBV19	TRBJ2-7	ASSKSGGERYEQY
TRBV20-1	TRBJ1-5	SAPSPDYSNQPQH
TRBV28	TRBJ2-1	ASSSSGRRGIYNEQF
TRBV11-2	TRBJ2-2	ASSLTGYTGELF
TRBV6-5	TRBJ1-1	ASSYLTGVETEAF
TRBV27	TRBJ2-5	ASRDLWTGQETQY
TRBV20-1	TRBJ2-3	SAARPLAGIFTDTQY
TRBV5-6	TRBJ1-1	ASSSGLRGTEAF
TRBV20-1	TRBJ2-7	SASRAGVLNEQY
TRBV6-1	TRBJ1-2	ASSPTGRTGADGYT
TRBV19	TRBJ1-1	ASSIGQRMNTEAF
TRBV3-1	TRBJ2-5	ASSQASGTETQY